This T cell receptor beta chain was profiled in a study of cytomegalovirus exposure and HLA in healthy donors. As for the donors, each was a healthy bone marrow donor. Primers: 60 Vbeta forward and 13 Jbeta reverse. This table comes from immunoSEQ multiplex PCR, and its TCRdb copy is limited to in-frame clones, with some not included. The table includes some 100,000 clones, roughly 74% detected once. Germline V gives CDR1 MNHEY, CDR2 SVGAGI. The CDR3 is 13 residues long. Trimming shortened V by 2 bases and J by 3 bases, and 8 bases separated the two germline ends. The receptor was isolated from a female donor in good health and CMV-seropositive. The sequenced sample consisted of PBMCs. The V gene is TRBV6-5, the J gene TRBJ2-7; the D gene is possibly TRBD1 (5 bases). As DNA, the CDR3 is TGTGCCAGCAGTTACAGGGGCGACTACGAGCAGTACTTC. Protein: CASSYRGDYEQYF.